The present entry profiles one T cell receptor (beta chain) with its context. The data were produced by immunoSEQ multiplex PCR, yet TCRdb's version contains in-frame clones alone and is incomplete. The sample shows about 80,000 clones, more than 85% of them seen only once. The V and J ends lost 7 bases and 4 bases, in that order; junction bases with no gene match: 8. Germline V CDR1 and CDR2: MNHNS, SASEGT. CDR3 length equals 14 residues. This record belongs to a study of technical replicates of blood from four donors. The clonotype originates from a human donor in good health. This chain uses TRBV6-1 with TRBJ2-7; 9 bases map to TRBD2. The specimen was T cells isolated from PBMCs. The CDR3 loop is CASTLRTSEYEQYF. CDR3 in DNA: TGTGCCAGCACCTTAAGGACTAGCGAGTACGAGCAGTACTTC.